These 21 T cell receptor beta chains originate from one sample sequenced in a study of T cell repertoires in cytomegalovirus infection. TCRdb reprocessed the reads with MiXCR, giving one entry per CDR3 protein. The data contain under 250,000 distinct CDR3 sequences, 6% to 8% of them singletons. Sequenced input: PBMCs. Receptors were obtained from a human donor in good health (CMV status not recorded). Some clones in this sample may be carry-over from other donors' samples.

At least ten counts were recorded for this clonotype. The chain links TRBV20-1 to TRBJ2-2; 7 bases are shared with TRBD1. The germline CDR1 and CDR2 sequences are DFQATT and SNEGSKA (reference sequence). The V gene end was trimmed by 0 bases and the J gene end by 3 bases; junction bases not matched to a gene: 1. The CDR3 spans 14 residues. CDR3: CSAREGTDTGELFF. In DNA, the CDR3 is TGCAGTGCTAGAGAGGGGACAGACACCGGGGAGCTGTTTTTT.

The genes are TRBV11-3 and TRBJ2-2; 9 bases map to TRBD1. Per the germline V gene, CDR1 is SGHNT and CDR2 is YENEEA. The J segment lost 2 bases and the V segment lost 5 bases, leaving 6 bases of the junction unmatched. This CDR3 comprises 16 residues. CDR3: CASSARQGGNTGELFF. CDR3 nucleotides: TGTGCCAGCAGCGCCAGACAGGGGGGAAACACCGGGGAGCTGTTTTTT. The full variable domain, its missing parts supplied by reference TRBV11-3 and TRBJ2-2, is EAGVVQSPRYKIIEKKQPVAFWCNPISGHNTLYWYLQNLGQGPELLIRYENEEAVDDSQLPKDRFSAERLKGVDSTLKIQPAELGDSAVYLCASSARQGGNTGELFFGEGSRLTVL.

This clonotype was seen repeatedly, ten times or more. The chain employs TRBV7-6 and TRBJ2-1; D call uncertain. The CDR3 totals 11 residues. The germline V gene has CDR1 SGHVS and CDR2 FNYEAQ. The germline V and J ends were trimmed by 8 bases and 9 bases, with 11 bases remaining between them. The CDR3 DNA sequence: TGTGCCAGCTCCGTAAGGTCTGAGCAGTTCTTC. It translates to CASSVRSEQFF. The full variable domain, completed using reference TRBV7-6 and TRBJ2-1, is GAGVSQSPRYKVTKRGQDVALRCDPISGHVSLYWYRQALGQGPEFLTYFNYEAQQDKSGLPNDRFSAERPEGSISTLTIQRTEQRDSAMYRCASSVRSEQFFGPGTRLTVL.

This clonotype was picked up many times. CDR3 loop: CASSPGGPGQGADGYTF. CDR3 DNA: TGTGCCAGCAGCCCAGGAGGACCGGGACAGGGGGCGGATGGCTACACCTTC. The rearrangement joins TRBV7-2 to TRBJ1-2, with 12 bases aligning to TRBD1. The V gene end was trimmed by 5 bases and the J gene end by 6 bases; junction bases not matched to a gene: 13. Germline V gene sequence: CDR1 SGHTA, CDR2 FQGNSA. The CDR3 is 17 amino acids.

This clonotype was counted many times. J is TRBJ2-5 and V is TRBV7-2, with 13 bases fitting TRBD2. The CDR3 contains 22 residues. Germline loops: CDR1 SGHTA, CDR2 FQGNSA. J gave up 2 bases and V 1 base, and 19 bases lay outside the gene matches. The CDR3 region is CASSLVWTGLAGSREAQETQYF. CDR3 coding DNA: TGTGCCAGCAGCTTAGTCTGGACGGGACTAGCGGGGTCTCGAGAAGCACAAGAGACCCAGTACTTC.

This clonotype was seen ten or more times. The chain combines TRBV5-1 with TRBJ2-1; D unclear. Deletions cut 3 bases from V and 4 bases from J, with 8 bases between. The germline V gene encodes CDR1 SGHRS and CDR2 YFSETQ. The CDR3 contains 13 residues. The CDR3 coding sequence is TGCGCCAGCAGCTCGGCATTATACAATGAGCAGTTCTTC. As protein: CASSSALYNEQFF.

This clonotype occurred many times. The genes are TRBV14 and TRBJ2-7; D may be TRBD1 (6 bases). V dropped 2 bases and J dropped 7 bases, with 24 bases sitting between them. The CDR3 runs to 17 residues. Per the germline V gene, CDR1 is SGHDN and CDR2 is FVKESK. The CDR3 region is CASSQIPQVGGPGEQYF. Here the CDR3 DNA reads TGTGCCAGCAGCCAAATTCCCCAGGTTGGGGGCCCGGGAGAGCAGTACTTC.

In this sample, this clonotype turned up many times. The chain links TRBV7-8 to TRBJ2-7, with TRBD2 matching 11 bases. The V and J ends lost 5 bases and 2 bases, in that order; junction bases with no gene match: 11. Germline values: CDR1 SGHVS, CDR2 FQNEAQ. The CDR3 extends over 17 amino acids. The CDR3 loop is CASSILTSGGTPYEQYF. The CDR3 DNA follows: TGTGCCAGCAGCATCCTTACTAGCGGGGGAACTCCCTACGAGCAGTACTTC.

This clonotype has at least ten counts. The chain uses TRBV28 and TRBJ1-6, with TRBD1 identical over 8 bases. V dropped 3 bases and J dropped 0; count of bases not matched to a gene: 13. From germline, CDR1 is MDHEN and CDR2 SYDVKM. The CDR3 covers 20 residues. CDR3 sequence: CASSFHQGQAESSYNSPLHF. CDR3 nucleotides: TGTGCCAGCAGTTTTCATCAGGGACAGGCGGAGAGCTCCTATAATTCACCCCTCCACTTT.

This clonotype was found many times. The chain links TRBV23-1 to TRBJ1-1; the D gene is possibly TRBD1 (5 bases). TRBV23-1 is identified as an open reading frame with a role that is uncertain. V was cut by 2 bases and J by 7 bases, with 23 bases left in between. The CDR3 loop spans 17 amino acids. DNA for the CDR3: TGCGCCAGCAGTCAAGGAACTGCACCGGGACGGTGGATTGAAGCTTTCTTT. Amino acids: CASSQGTAPGRWIEAFF.

The chain links TRBV5-1 to TRBJ2-7, with TRBD1 matching over 9 bases. V dropped 0 bases and J dropped 2; count of bases not matched to a gene: 3. Germline V gene sequence: CDR1 SGHRS, CDR2 YFSETQ. The CDR3 is 15 residues long. The CDR3 coding sequence is TGCGCCAGCAGCTTGGGACAGGGGGTAACCTACGAGCAGTACTTC. Translation: CASSLGQGVTYEQYF.

This clonotype was counted at least ten times. The J gene is TRBJ2-3, the V gene TRBV7-3; D remains unclear. The CDR3 covers 13 residues. V was cut by 3 bases and J by 1 base, with 5 bases left in between. Looked up from germline, CDR1 is SGHTA and CDR2 is FQGTGA. The CDR3 spells CASSFRRTDTQYF. DNA for the CDR3: TGTGCCAGCAGCTTTCGCCGCACAGATACGCAGTATTTT. Drawing the rest from reference TRBV7-3 and TRBJ2-3, the complete variable domain is GAGVSQTPSNKVTEKGKYVELRCDPISGHTALYWYRQSLGQGPEFLIYFQGTGAADDSGLPNDRFFAVRPEGSVSTLKIQRTERGDSAVYLCASSFRRTDTQYFGPGTRLTVL.

The sample holds many counts of this clonotype. The V and J genes are TRBV11-2 and TRBJ2-3; D is unclear. Germline CDR1 SGHAT, CDR2 FQNNGV. The CDR3 length is 17 residues. Trimming left V 4 bases short and J 0 bases short, with 17 bases between. The CDR3, as DNA: TGTGCCAGCAGCTCCCTTCGGACGGCCTTGAGCACAGATACGCAGTATTTT. Protein sequence: CASSSLRTALSTDTQYF.

This clonotype was picked up many times. This chain connects TRBV15 to TRBJ1-2; TRBD1 is a possible D gene (6 bases). The CDR3 spans 14 residues. Trimming took 10 bases from V and 8 from J, leaving 23 bases between them. CDR1 is LNHNV, CDR2 YYDKDF, per germline (reference sequence). The CDR3 sequence is CAITLGGSEGGYTF. CDR3 in DNA: TGTGCCATCACGCTGGGGGGCTCTGAGGGAGGCTACACCTTC.

This clonotype appeared many times. This chain links TRBV7-2 with TRBJ1-1; no reliable D call. With 1 base removed from V and 7 bases from J, the gap between germline ends came to 7 bases. This CDR3 spans 12 amino acids. Germline loops: CDR1 SGHTA, CDR2 FQGNSA. Here the CDR3 reads CASSLVGVEAFF. DNA for the CDR3: TGTGCCAGCAGCTTAGTAGGAGTTGAAGCTTTCTTT.

This clonotype came up many times. The rearrangement links TRBV20-1 to TRBJ2-5, with a weak D call TRBD1 (5 bases). CDR3 length equals 18 residues. CDR1 is DFQATT and CDR2 is SNEGSKA in the germline V gene (reference sequence). V lost 0 bases, J lost 4 bases, and 24 bases lay in between. As DNA, the CDR3 is TGCAGTGCTAGAGATTGGCTTCCCTCCGGGCAGGGCCGAGAGACCCAGTACTTC. Encoded protein: CSARDWLPSGQGRETQYF.

The chain combines TRBV2 with TRBJ2-7; TRBD1 aligns across 9 bases. CDR3 size: 15 residues. V lost 4 bases to trimming and J lost 2 bases; unmatched junction nucleotides: 6. Looked up from germline, CDR1 is SNHLY and CDR2 is FYNNEI. CDR3 in amino acids: CASSVPQGAAYEQYF. Here the CDR3 DNA reads TGTGCCAGCAGTGTGCCACAGGGGGCCGCCTACGAGCAGTACTTC.

The table lists this clonotype with many counts. This chain links TRBV6-2 or TRBV6-3 with TRBJ1-2; D not resolved. CDR1 MNHEY and CDR2 SVGEGT come from the germline V gene. This CDR3 comprises 15 residues. Trimming stripped 0 bases from V and 4 bases from J, with 12 bases between. This CDR3 reads CASSYSDSQRYGYTF. CDR3 DNA sequence: TGTGCCAGCAGTTACTCCGACTCACAGCGCTATGGCTACACCTTC.

There are many counts of this clonotype. The chain is built from TRBV20-1 and TRBJ1-5; 7 bases align to TRBD1. This CDR3 is 14 amino acids long. From germline, CDR1 is DFQATT and CDR2 SNEGSKA (reference sequence). The V gene end was trimmed by 1 base and the J gene end by 2 bases; junction bases not matched to a gene: 2. CDR3 amino acids: CSARVDRGNQPQHF. CDR3 DNA sequence: TGCAGTGCTAGAGTTGACAGGGGCAATCAGCCCCAGCATTTT.

This clonotype was counted ten times or more. This CDR3 is CSALNPGQGEKTQYF. CDR3 nucleotide sequence: TGCAGTGCTTTAAATCCGGGACAGGGTGAGAAGACCCAGTACTTC. The rearrangement uses TRBV20-1 and TRBJ2-5; TRBD1 matches at 9 bases. V was clipped by 5 bases and J by 6 bases; unmatched bases: 13. The length of the CDR3 is 15 residues. Germline assignment: CDR1 DFQATT and CDR2 SNEGSKA (reference sequence).

The gene calls are TRBV29-1 and TRBJ1-4; perhaps TRBD1 as D (6 bases). The CDR3 contains 14 residues. Per germline, CDR1 SQVTM and CDR2 ANQGSEA. V lost 0 bases and J 5 bases, leaving 10 bases between the germline ends. The CDR3 DNA is TGCAGCGTTGAAGATAGGCAGGGGAATGAAAAACTGTTTTTT. Protein product: CSVEDRQGNEKLFF. The entire variable domain, with the rest obtained from reference TRBV29-1 and TRBJ1-4, is as follows: SAVISQKPSRDICQRGTSLTIQCQVDSQVTMMFWYRQQPGQSLTLIATANQGSEATYESGFVIDKFPISRPNLTFSTLTVSNMSPEDSSIYLCSVEDRQGNEKLFFGSGTQLSVL.